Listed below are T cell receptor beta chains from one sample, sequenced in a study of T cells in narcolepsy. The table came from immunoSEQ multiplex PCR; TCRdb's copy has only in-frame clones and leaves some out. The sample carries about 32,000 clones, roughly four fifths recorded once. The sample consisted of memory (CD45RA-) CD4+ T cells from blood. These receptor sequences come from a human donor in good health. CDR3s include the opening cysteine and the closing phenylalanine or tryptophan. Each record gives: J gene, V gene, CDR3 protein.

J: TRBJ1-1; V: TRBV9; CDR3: CASSVGQGENTEAFF
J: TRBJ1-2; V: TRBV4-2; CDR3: CASSQLGTEPVYGYTF
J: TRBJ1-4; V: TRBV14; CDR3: CASSESQGSGEKLFF
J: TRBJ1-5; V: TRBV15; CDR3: CATSVDPMGNQPQHF
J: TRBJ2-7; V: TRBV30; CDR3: CAWSSGGFAGEQYF
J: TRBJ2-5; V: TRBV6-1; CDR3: CASMGSGPGETQYF
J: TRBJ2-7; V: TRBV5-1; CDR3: CASSWQGGQGFYEQYF
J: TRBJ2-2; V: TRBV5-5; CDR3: CASRRTGTVNTGELFF
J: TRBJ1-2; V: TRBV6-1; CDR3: CASSEPQGPAYGYTF
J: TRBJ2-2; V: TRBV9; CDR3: CASSVGPGNTGELFF
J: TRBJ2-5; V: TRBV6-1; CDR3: CASSVLVAGGQETQYF
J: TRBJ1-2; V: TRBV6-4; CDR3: CASRNSPGGGYGYTF
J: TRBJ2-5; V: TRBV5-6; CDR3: CASSLMHLETQYF
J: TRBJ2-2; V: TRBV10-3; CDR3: CAISQTSGNSGELFF
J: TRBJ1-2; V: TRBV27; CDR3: CATRAAVAGYTF
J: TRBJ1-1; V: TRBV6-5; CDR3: CASTWRGEAFF
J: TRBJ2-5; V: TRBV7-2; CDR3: CASSLDRTSSRETQYF
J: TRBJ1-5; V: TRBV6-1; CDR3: CASSLDRGEPQHF
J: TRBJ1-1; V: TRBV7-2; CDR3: CASLLGQGWTEAFF
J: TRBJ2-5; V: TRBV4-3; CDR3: CASSQDRRREGETQYF
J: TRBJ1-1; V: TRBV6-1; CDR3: CASRPNRGETEAFF
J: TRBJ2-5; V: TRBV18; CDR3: CASSPPGLILETQYF